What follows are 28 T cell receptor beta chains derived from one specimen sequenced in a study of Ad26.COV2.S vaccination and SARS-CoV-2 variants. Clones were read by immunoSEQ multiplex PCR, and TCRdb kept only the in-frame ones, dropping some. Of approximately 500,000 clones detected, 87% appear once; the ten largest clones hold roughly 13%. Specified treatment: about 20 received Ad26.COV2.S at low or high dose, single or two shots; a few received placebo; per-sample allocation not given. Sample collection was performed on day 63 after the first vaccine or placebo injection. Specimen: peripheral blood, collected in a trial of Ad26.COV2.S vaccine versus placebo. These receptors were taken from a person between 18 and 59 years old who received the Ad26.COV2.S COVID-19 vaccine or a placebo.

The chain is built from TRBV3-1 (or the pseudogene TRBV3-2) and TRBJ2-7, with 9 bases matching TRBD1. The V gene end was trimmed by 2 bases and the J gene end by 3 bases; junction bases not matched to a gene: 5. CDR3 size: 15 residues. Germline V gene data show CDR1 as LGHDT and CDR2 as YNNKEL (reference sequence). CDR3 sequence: CASSQSPGQGYEQYF. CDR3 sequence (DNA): TGTGCCAGCAGCCAATCTCCGGGACAGGGCTACGAGCAGTACTTC.

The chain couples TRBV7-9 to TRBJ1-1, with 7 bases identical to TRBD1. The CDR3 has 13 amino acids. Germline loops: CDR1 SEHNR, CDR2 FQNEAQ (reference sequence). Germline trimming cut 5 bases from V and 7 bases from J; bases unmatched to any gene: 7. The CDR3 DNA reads TGTGCCAGCAGCATCGGGGGACAGCTTGAAGCTTTCTTT. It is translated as CASSIGGQLEAFF.

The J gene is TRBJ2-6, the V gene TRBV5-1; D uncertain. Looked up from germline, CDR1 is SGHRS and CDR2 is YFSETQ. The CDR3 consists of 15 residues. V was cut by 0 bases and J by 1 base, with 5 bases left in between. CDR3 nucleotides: TGCGCCAGCAGCTTGGAAGTATCTGGGGCCAACGTCCTGACTTTC. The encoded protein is CASSLEVSGANVLTF.

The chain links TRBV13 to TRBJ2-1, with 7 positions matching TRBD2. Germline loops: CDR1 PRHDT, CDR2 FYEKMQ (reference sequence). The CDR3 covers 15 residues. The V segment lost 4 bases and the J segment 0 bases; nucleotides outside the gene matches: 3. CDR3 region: CASSSWGGSYNEQFF. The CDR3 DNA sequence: TGTGCCAGCAGCTCCTGGGGGGGCTCCTACAATGAGCAGTTCTTC.

Here the CDR3 reads CASSQASGQPQHF. The CDR3 nucleotides read TGTGCCAGCAGCCAAGCATCGGGTCAGCCCCAGCATTTT. The chain combines TRBV4-2 with TRBJ1-5; D unresolved. Germline CDR1 and CDR2: LGHNA and YNFKEQ. V was cut by 1 base and J by 6 bases, with 7 bases left in between. The CDR3 has 13 amino acids.

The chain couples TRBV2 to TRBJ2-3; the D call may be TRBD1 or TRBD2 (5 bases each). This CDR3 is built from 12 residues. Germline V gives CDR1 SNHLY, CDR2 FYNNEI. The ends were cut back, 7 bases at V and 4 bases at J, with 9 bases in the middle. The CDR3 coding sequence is TGTGCCAGCAATACGGGGCCAGATACGCAGTATTTT. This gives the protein CASNTGPDTQYF.

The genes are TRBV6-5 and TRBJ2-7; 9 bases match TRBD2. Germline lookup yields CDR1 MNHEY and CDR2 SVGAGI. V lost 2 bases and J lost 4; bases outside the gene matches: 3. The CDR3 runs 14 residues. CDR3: CASSYTSGPYEQYF. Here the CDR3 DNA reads TGTGCCAGCAGTTACACTAGCGGGCCTTACGAGCAGTACTTC.

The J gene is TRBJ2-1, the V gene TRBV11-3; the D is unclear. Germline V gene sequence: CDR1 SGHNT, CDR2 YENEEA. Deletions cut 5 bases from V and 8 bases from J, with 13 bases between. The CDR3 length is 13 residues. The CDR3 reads CASSPGRFDEQFF. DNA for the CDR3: TGTGCCAGCAGCCCAGGACGGTTTGATGAGCAGTTCTTC. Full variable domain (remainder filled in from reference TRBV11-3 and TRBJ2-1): EAGVVQSPRYKIIEKKQPVAFWCNPISGHNTLYWYLQNLGQGPELLIRYENEEAVDDSQLPKDRFSAERLKGVDSTLKIQPAELGDSAVYLCASSPGRFDEQFFGPGTRLTVL.

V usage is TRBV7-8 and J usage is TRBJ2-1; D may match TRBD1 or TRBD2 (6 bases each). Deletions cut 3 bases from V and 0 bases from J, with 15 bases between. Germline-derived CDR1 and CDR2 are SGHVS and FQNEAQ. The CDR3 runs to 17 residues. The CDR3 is CASSFERGASSYNEQFF. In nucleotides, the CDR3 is TGTGCCAGCAGCTTTGAAAGGGGGGCCAGCTCCTACAATGAGCAGTTCTTC.

CDR3 sequence reads: CASGRGLIEAFF. The CDR3 DNA sequence: TGTGCCAGCGGCCGGGGGCTTATTGAAGCTTTCTTT. The chain employs TRBV7-8 and TRBJ1-1, with a weak D call TRBD1 (6 bases). The CDR3 has 12 amino acids. Trimming took 8 bases from V and 7 from J, leaving 14 bases between them. Germline CDR1 SGHVS, CDR2 FQNEAQ.

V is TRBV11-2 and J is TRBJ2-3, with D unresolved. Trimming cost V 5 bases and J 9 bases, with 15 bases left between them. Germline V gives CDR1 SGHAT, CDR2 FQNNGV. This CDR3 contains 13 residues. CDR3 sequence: CASSRNLGGTQYF. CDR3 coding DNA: TGTGCCAGCAGCCGTAACCTGGGTGGCACGCAGTATTTT. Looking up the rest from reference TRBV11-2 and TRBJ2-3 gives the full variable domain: EAGVAQSPRYKIIEKRQSVAFWCNPISGHATLYWYQQILGQGPKLLIQFQNNGVVDDSQLPKDRFSAERLKGVDSTLKIQPAKLEDSAVYLCASSRNLGGTQYFGPGTRLTVL.

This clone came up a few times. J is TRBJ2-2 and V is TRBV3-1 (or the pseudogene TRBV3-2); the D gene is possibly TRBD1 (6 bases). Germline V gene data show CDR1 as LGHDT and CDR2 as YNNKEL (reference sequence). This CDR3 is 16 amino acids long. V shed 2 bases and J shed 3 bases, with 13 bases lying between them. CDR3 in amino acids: CASSQLLGQDTGELFF. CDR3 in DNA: TGTGCCAGCAGCCAACTCTTGGGACAAGACACCGGGGAGCTGTTTTTT.

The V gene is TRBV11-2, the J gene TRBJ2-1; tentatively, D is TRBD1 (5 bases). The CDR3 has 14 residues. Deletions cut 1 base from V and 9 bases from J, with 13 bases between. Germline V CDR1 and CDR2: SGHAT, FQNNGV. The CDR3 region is CASSLVAIRGEQFF. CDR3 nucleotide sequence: TGTGCCAGCAGCTTAGTGGCTATTAGGGGTGAGCAGTTCTTC.

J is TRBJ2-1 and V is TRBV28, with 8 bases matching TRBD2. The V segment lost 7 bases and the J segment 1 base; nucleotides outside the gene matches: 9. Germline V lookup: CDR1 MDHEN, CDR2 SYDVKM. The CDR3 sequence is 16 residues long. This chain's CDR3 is CASNAGGSLSYNEQFF. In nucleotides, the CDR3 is TGTGCCAGCAACGCGGGAGGCTCGCTTTCCTACAATGAGCAGTTCTTC.

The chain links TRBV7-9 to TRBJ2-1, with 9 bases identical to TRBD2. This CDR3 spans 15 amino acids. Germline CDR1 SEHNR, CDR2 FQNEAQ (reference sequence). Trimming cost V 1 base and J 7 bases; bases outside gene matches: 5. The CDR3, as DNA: TGTGCCAGCAGCTTAGTCCTAGCGGGATCTAATGAGCAGTTCTTC. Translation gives CASSLVLAGSNEQFF.

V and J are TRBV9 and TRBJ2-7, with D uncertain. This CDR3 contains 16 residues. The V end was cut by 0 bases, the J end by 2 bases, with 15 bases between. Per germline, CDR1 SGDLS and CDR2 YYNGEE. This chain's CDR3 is CASSVDPGSPAYEQYF. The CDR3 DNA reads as TGTGCCAGCAGCGTAGATCCTGGAAGTCCGGCCTACGAGCAGTACTTC.

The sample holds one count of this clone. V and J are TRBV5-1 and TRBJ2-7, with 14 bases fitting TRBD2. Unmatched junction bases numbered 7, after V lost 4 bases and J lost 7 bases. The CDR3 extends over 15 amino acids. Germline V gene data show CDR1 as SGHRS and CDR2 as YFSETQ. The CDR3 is CASSPRGTSGREQYF. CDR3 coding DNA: TGCGCCAGCAGCCCCCGGGGGACTAGCGGGAGAGAGCAGTACTTC.

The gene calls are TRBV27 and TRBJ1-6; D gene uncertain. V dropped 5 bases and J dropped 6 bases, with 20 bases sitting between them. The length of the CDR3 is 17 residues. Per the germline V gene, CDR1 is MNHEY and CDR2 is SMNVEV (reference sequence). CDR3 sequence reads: CASSRRPHQAPNSPLHF. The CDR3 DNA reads TGTGCCAGCAGTCGTCGACCGCATCAAGCGCCTAATTCACCCCTCCACTTT.

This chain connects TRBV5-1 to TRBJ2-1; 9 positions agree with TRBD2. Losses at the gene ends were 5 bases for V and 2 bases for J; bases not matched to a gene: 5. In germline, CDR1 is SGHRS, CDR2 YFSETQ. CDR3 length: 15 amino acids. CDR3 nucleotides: TGCGCCAGCAGTACTGGACTAGCGACCTACAATGAGCAGTTCTTC. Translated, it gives CASSTGLATYNEQFF. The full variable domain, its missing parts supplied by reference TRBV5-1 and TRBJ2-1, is KAGVTQTPRYLIKTRGQQVTLSCSPISGHRSVSWYQQTPGQGLQFLFEYFSETQRNKGNFPGRFSGRQFSNSRSEMNVSTLELGDSALYLCASSTGLATYNEQFFGPGTRLTVL.

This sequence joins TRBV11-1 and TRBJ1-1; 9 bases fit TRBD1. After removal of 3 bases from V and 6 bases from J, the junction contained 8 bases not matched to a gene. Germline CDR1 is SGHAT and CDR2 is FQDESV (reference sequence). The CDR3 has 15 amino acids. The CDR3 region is CASSLDTGGRSEAFF. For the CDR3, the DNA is TGTGCCAGCAGCTTGGATACAGGGGGCCGGTCTGAAGCTTTCTTT.

Written as DNA, the CDR3 is TGTGCCTGCCACCCCGGGCGCGGGAGTGTTAATGAGCAGTTCTTC. Translated, it gives CACHPGRGSVNEQFF. This chain links TRBV30 with TRBJ2-1; 7 nucleotides agree with TRBD2. Germline lookup yields CDR1 GTSNPN and CDR2 SVGIG (reference sequence). The CDR3 sequence is 15 residues long. The J segment lost 7 bases and the V segment lost 6 bases, leaving 15 bases of the junction unmatched.

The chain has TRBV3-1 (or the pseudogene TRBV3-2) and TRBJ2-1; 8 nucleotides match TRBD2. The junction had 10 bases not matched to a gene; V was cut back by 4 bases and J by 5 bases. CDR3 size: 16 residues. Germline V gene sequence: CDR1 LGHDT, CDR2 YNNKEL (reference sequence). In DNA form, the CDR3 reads TGTGCCAGCAGCCTCCTACCGGCGGGAGGCCACAATGAGCAGTTCTTC. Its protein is CASSLLPAGGHNEQFF.

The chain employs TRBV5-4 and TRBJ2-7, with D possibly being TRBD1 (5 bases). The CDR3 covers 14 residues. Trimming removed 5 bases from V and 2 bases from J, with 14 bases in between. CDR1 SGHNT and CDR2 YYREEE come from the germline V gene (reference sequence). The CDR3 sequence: CASRAQGAPYEQYF. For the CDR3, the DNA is TGTGCCAGCAGGGCCCAGGGCGCACCCTACGAGCAGTACTTC.

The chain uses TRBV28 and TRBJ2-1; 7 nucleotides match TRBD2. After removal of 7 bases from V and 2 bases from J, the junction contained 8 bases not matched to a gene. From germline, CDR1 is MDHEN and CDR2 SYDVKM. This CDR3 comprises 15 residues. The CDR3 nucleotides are TGTGCCAGCACCAAGGGAGGGACGGCCTACAATGAGCAGTTCTTC. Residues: CASTKGGTAYNEQFF.

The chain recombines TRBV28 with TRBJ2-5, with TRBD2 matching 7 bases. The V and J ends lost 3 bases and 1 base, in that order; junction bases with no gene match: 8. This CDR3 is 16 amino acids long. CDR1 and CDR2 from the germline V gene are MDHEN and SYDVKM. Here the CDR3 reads CASSFPSGALQETQYF. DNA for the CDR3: TGTGCCAGCAGTTTTCCCAGCGGGGCCCTCCAAGAGACCCAGTACTTC.

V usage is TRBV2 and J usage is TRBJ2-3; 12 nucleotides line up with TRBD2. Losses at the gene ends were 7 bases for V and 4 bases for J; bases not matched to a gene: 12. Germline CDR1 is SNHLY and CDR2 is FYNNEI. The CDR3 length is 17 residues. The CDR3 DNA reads TGTGCCAGCACCTCACTAGCGGGGGGCGTCCGGGCAGATACGCAGTATTTT. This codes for CASTSLAGGVRADTQYF.

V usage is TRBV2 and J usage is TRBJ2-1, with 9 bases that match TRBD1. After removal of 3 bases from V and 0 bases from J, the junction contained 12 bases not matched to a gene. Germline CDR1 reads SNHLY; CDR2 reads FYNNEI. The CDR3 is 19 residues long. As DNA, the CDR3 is TGTGCCAGCAGTGAGGGGACAGGGAATCTTTTAAGCTCCTACAATGAGCAGTTCTTC. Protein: CASSEGTGNLLSSYNEQFF.

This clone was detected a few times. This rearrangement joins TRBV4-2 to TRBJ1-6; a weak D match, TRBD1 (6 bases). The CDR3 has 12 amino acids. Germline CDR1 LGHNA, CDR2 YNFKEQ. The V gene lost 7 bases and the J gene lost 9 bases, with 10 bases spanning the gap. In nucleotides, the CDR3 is TGTGCCAGCAACAGGGACGGTTCACCCCTCCACTTT. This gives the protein CASNRDGSPLHF.